The clone carrying this TCR beta chain appeared many times. Blood RNA was derived from unsorted whole blood, and germline DNA was extracted too. A primer matching the constant region was used to make TCR beta cDNA from about 500 ng of total RNA. Libraries covering TCR beta were generated through three nested multiplex PCR rounds (using a slightly modified ARM-PCR). Investigators reported that the first two PCR rounds, at about 11 cycles each, used TRBV1-TRBV30 forward primers with a C-beta reverse primer. TCRdb fed the multiplex PCR reads into MiXCR, producing one record per CDR3 protein. The table shows approximately 330,000 distinct CDR3 sequences, with less than 75% occurring only once. The germline gives CDR1 MNHEY, CDR2 SVGEGT. The CDR3 is 13 residues long. V was shortened by 6 bases and J by 7 bases, with 13 bases between the two germline ends. This specimen comes from a study of tumor-infiltrating lymphocytes in primary liver carcinoma.

The chain has TRBV6-2 or TRBV6-3 and TRBJ2-1; no reliable D call. Sequencing was performed on peripheral blood. This receptor was identified in a man aged 40-49 years with primary liver carcinoma and hepatitis B virus infection. CDR3 loop: CASRRLVRNEQFF. CDR3 nucleotide sequence: TGTGCCAGCAGGCGACTGGTAAGGAATGAGCAGTTCTTC.